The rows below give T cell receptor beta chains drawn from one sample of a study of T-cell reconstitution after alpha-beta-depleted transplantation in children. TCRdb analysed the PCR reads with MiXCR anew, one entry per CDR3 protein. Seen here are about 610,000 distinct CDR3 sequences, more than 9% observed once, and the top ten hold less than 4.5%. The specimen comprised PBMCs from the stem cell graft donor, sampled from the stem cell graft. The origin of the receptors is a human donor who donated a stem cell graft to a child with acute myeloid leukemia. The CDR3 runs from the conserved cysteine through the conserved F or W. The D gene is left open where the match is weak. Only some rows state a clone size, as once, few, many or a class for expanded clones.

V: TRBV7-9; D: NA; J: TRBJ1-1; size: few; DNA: TGTGCCAGCAGCCTACCCCGTGGGGCTGAAGCTTTCTTT; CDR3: CASSLPRGAEAFF
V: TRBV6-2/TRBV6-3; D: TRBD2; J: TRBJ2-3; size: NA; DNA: TGTGCCAGCAGCCTCACCTCCGGGACTAGCGAACCGCAGTATTTT; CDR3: CASSLTSGTSEPQYF
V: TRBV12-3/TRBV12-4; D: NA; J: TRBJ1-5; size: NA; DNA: TGTGCCAGCAGGGCCCCGCAGGGCAATCAGCCCCAGCATTTT; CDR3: CASRAPQGNQPQHF
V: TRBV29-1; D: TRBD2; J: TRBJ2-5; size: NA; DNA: TGCAGCGCCACTTGGACTAGCGGGACGGAGACCCAGTACTTC; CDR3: CSATWTSGTETQYF
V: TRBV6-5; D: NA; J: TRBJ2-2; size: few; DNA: TGTGCCAGCAGTTACTCGAGCCTTCCCACCGGGGAGCTGTTTTTT; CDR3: CASSYSSLPTGELFF
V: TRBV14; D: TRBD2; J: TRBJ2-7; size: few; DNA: TGTGCCAGCAGTAGACTAGCGGGAATGTACGAGCAGTACTTC; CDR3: CASSRLAGMYEQYF
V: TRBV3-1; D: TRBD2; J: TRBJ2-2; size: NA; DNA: TGTGCCAGCAGCCAAGTAGCGGGAGTGAACACCGGGGAGCTGTTTTTT; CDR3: CASSQVAGVNTGELFF
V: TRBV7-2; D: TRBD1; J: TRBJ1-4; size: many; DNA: TGTGCCAGCAGCCCGGACAGGGGAAATGAAAAACTGTTTTTT; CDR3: CASSPDRGNEKLFF
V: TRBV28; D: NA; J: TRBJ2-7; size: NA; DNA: TGTGCCAGCAGCACGGGACCGCTCTCCTACGAGCAGTACTTC; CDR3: CASSTGPLSYEQYF
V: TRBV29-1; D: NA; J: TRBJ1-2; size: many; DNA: TGCAGCGCCCGGGCCGGGATCTATGGCTACACCTTC; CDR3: CSARAGIYGYTF
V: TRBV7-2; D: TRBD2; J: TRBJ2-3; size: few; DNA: TGTGCCAGCAGCATTGGGACTAGCATCGCAGATACGCAGTATTTT; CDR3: CASSIGTSIADTQYF
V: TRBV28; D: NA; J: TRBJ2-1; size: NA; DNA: TGTGCCAGCAGAGAGGGGCCCAGGGGACTCAATGAGCAGTTCTTC; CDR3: CASREGPRGLNEQFF
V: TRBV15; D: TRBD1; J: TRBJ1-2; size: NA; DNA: TGTGCCACCAGCAGACCTACAGGGGGCAACGGCTACACCTTC; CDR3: CATSRPTGGNGYTF
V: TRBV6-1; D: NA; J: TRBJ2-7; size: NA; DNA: TGTGCCAGCAGTCAAGCGGGGGGACAGGCCCCCTACGAGCAGTACTTC; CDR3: CASSQAGGQAPYEQYF
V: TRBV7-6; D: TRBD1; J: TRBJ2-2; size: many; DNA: TGTGCCAGCAGCTTACGTACAGGGGGCTTCGGGGAGCTGTTTTTT; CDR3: CASSLRTGGFGELFF
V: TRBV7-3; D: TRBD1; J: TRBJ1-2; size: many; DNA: TGTGCCAGCAGCCCACACCGACAGGGGCGGGAAGGCTACACCTTC; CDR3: CASSPHRQGREGYTF
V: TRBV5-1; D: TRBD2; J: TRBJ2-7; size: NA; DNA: TGCGCCAGCAGACGGGACCGCGGACTAGCGGGAGTTCACGAGCAGTACTTC; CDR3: CASRRDRGLAGVHEQYF
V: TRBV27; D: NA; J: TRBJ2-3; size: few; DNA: TGTGCCAGCAGTCCCGGGATTGGCACAGATACGCAGTATTTT; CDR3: CASSPGIGTDTQYF
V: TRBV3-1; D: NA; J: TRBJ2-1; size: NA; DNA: TGTGCCAGCAGCCAAGATCGTAGCTTGGGAGAGCAGTTCTTC; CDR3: CASSQDRSLGEQFF
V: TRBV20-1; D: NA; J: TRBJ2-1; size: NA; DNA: TGCAGCCCTAGGAAGGGGGGGTACAATGAGCAGTTCTTC; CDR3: CSPRKGGYNEQFF
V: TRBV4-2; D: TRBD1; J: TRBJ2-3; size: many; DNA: TGTGCCAGCAGCCAGGACAGGGTGTCGCCTACGCAGTATTTT; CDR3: CASSQDRVSPTQYF
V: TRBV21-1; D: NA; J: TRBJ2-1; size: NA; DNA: TGTGCCAGCGGGGGGGCGAGCGGTTACAATGAGCAGTTCTTC; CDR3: CASGGASGYNEQFF
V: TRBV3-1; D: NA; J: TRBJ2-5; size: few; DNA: TGTGCCAGCAGCACGCGCGGGGTAGAAGAGACCCAGTACTTC; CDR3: CASSTRGVEETQYF
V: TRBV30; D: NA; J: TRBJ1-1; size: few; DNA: TGTGCCTGGGGGGGTGGGAACACTGAAGCTTTCTTT; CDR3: CAWGGGNTEAFF
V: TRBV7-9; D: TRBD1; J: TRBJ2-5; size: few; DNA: TGTGCCAGCAGCCACGGGGACAGGGGTGTTGTAGAGACCCAGTACTTC; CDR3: CASSHGDRGVVETQYF
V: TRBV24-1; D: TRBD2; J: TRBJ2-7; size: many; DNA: TGTGCCACCAGCCCCAGCGGGAGTTCCGAGCAGTACTTC; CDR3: CATSPSGSSEQYF
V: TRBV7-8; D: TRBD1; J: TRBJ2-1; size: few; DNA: TGTGCCAGCAGGCGGACAGGGGGCGGTGAGCAGTTCTTC; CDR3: CASRRTGGGEQFF
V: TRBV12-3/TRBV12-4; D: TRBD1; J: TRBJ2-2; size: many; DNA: TGTGCCAGCAGTTCCACAGGGGGCGGCGGGGAGCTGTTTTTT; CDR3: CASSSTGGGGELFF
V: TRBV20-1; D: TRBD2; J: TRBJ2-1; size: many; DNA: TGCAGTGCTAGGCTGCGACTAGCGAGGAATGAGCAGTTCTTC; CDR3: CSARLRLARNEQFF
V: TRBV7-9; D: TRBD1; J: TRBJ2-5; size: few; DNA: TGTGCCAGCTCACGGCTTTCCGGGACAGGTGGAGAGACCCAGTACTTC; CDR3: CASSRLSGTGGETQYF
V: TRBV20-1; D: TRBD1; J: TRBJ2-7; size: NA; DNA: TGCAGTGCTAAACGACAGGGTGGGACCTACGAGCAGTACTTC; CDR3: CSAKRQGGTYEQYF
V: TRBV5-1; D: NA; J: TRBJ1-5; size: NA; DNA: TGCGCCAGCAGCTTGGTCACAGGGAGTCAGCCCCAGCATTTT; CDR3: CASSLVTGSQPQHF
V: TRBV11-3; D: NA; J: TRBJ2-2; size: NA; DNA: TGTGCCAGCAGCCCCTTGGGGGGGCGAGCGAGCGGGGAGCTGTTTTTT; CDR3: CASSPLGGRASGELFF
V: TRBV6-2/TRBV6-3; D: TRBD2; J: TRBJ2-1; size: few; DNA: TGTGCCAGCAGCCACACTAGCGGGAGATACAATGAGCAGTTCTTC; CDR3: CASSHTSGRYNEQFF
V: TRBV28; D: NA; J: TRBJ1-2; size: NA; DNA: TGTGCCAGCAGTTCCCACGGGGGCTATGGCTACACCTTC; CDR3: CASSSHGGYGYTF
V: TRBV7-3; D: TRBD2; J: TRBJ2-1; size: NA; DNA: TGTGCCAGCAGCCCAGGGCGGGGGGCTAGCGGGAGAGAGGAGCAGTTCTTC; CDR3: CASSPGRGASGREEQFF
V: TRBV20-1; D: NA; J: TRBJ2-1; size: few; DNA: TGCAGTGCTGGTCCTATCCCCAGGGAGTTCTTC; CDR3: CSAGPIPREFF
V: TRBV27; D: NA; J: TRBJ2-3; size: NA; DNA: TGTGCCAGCAGTCCCGGGGGGCCCAGGGATACGCAGTATTTT; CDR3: CASSPGGPRDTQYF
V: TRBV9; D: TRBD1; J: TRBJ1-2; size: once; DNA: TGTGCCAGCAGCGTAGACCCTACAGGGGGCGGGGGCTACACCTTC; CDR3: CASSVDPTGGGGYTF
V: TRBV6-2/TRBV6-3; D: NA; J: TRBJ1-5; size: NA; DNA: TGTGCCAGCAGGGTCGGGCGGGGGGCCGGTCAGCCCCAGCATTTT; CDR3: CASRVGRGAGQPQHF
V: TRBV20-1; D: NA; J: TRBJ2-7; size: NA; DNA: TGCAGTGCTAGGACCACGGGACCGGGCCACGAGCAGTACTTC; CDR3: CSARTTGPGHEQYF
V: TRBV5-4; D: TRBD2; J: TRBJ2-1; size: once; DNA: TGTGCCAGCAGCTTGGCTGGCGGGAGGGGTGTCTCAAATGAGCAGTTCTTC; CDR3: CASSLAGGRGVSNEQFF
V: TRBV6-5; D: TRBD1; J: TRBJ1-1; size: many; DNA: TGTGCCAGCAGTTCTGGACAGGGGATGGACACTGAAGCTTTCTTT; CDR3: CASSSGQGMDTEAFF
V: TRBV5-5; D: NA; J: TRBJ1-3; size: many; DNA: TGTGCCAGCAGCTTGTCAGACATCGGAAACACCATATATTTT; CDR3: CASSLSDIGNTIYF
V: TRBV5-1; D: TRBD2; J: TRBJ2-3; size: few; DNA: TGCGCCAGCAGCTTCTCCCCTAGCGGGAGTCAAGATACGCAGTATTTT; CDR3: CASSFSPSGSQDTQYF
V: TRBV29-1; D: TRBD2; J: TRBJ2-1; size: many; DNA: TGCAGCGTCGAGACTCATAGCGGGTCCCTCCTGAGTGAGCAGTTCTTC; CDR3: CSVETHSGSLLSEQFF
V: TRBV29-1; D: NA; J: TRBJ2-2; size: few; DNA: TGCAGCGTGAGGGGTATAACCGGGGAGCTGTTTTTT; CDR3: CSVRGITGELFF
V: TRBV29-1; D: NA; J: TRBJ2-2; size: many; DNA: TGCAGCGGGACAGAGAACACCGGGGAGCTGTTTTTT; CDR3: CSGTENTGELFF
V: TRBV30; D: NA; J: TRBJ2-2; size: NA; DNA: TGTGCCTGGACCGCTGACGCGTACACCGGGGAGCTGTTTTTT; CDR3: CAWTADAYTGELFF
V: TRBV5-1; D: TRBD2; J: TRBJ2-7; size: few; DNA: TGCGCCAGCAGCCCAAGGATAGCGGGGACCTACGAGCAGTACTTC; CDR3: CASSPRIAGTYEQYF
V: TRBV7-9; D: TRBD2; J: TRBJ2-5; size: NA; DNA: TGTGCCAGCCGCCGACTAGCGGGAGAGGAAGAGACCCAGTACTTC; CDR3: CASRRLAGEEETQYF
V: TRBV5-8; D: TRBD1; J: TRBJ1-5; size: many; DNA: TGTGCCAGCAGCTTGTATCAGGGGGGCAATCAGCCCCAGCATTTT; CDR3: CASSLYQGGNQPQHF
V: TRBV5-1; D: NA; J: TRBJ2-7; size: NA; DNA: TGCGCCAGCAGCTTGCTGGAGGGAATTACCTACGAGCAGTACTTC; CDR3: CASSLLEGITYEQYF
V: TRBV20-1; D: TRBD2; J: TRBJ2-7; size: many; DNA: TGCAGTGCTAGAGATCTCGTTAGCGGGACGAACGAGCAGTACTTC; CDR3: CSARDLVSGTNEQYF
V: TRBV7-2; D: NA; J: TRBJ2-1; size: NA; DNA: TGTGCCAGCAGCCTTGGGTCTTTCTCCTACAATGAGCAGTTCTTC; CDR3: CASSLGSFSYNEQFF